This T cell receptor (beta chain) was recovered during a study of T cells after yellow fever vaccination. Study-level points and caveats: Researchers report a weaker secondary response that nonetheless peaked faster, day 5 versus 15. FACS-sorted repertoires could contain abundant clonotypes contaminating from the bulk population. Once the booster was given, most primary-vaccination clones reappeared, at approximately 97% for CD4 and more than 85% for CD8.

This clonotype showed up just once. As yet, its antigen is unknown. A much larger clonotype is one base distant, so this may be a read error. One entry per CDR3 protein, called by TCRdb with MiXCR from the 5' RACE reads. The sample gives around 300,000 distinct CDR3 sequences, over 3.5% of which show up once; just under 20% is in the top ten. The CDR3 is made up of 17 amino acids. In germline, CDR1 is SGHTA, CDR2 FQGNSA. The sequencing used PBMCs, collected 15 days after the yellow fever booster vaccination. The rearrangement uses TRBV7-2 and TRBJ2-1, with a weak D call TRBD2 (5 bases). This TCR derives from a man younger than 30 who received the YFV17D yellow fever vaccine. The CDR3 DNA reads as TGTGCCAGCAGCCCAACGGTTGTTGGACTCTCCTACAATGAGAAGTTCTTC. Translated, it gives CASSPTVVGLSYNEKFF.